Shown below are 7 T cell receptor beta chains from a single sample sequenced in a study of T cells after posttransplantation cyclophosphamide. The naive gate required viable CD3+CD4+ or CD3+CD8+ cells with CCR7+CD45RA+CD45RO-CD95-CD27+CD28+ phenotype. Sequenced by immunoSEQ multiplex PCR; TCRdb stores in-frame clones only, minus some. The sample contains about 31,000 clones, over 80% of which appear only once. The sample consisted of naive CD4+ T cells sorted from PBMCs. The receptors derive from a woman in her fifties or sixties in good health, CMV-negative, and a related stem cell transplant donor.

The chain uses TRBV18 and TRBJ1-1; no reliable D call. Trimming took off 6 bases at V and 1 base at J, with 9 bases between the two ends. Germline values: CDR1 KGHSH, CDR2 LQKENI. This CDR3 is 13 amino acids long. The CDR3 coding sequence is TGTGCCAGCTCGACTGGTGGGAACACTGAAGCTTTCTTT. It codes for CASSTGGNTEAFF.

Details on this clone: One junction end does not reproduce the germline sequence, and a read error may be involved. The chain recombines TRBV7-7 with TRBJ2-4; 7 bases are shared with TRBD1. In germline, CDR1 is SSHAT, CDR2 FNYEAQ (reference sequence). The CDR3 covers 19 residues. The CDR3 loop reads CASSLVTVRGRGAKNIQYF. Written as DNA, the CDR3 is TGTGCTAGCAGCTTAGTAACGGTTAGGGGCAGGGGGGCCAAAAACATTCAGTACTTC.

The chain couples TRBV7-9 to TRBJ2-5; TRBD2 matches 14 bases. V was pared by 5 bases and J by 0 bases, with 2 bases of the junction left unmatched. The CDR3 totals 16 residues. Germline values: CDR1 SEHNR, CDR2 FQNEAQ (reference sequence). This CDR3 reads CASSRTSGGYQETQYF. DNA for the CDR3: TGTGCCAGCAGCCGGACTAGCGGGGGGTACCAAGAGACCCAGTACTTC.

The chain employs TRBV19 and TRBJ1-5, with a possible D match to TRBD1 (6 bases). The CDR3 totals 14 residues. Germline CDR1 LNHDA, CDR2 SQIVND (reference sequence). The ends were cut back, 2 bases at V and 6 bases at J, with 11 bases in the middle. The CDR3 here is CASSIREGGQPQHF. CDR3 nucleotide sequence: TGTGCCAGTAGTATAAGGGAAGGGGGTCAGCCCCAGCATTTT.

The V call is TRBV9, the J call TRBJ2-1, with 10 positions matching TRBD2. The V gene end was trimmed by 3 bases and the J gene end by 8 bases; junction bases not matched to a gene: 2. CDR1 is SGDLS, CDR2 YYNGEE, per germline. The CDR3 spans 13 residues. The chain's CDR3 is CASSGLAGDEQFF. CDR3 DNA sequence: TGTGCCAGCAGCGGACTAGCGGGCGATGAGCAGTTCTTC.

This chain connects TRBV7-9 to TRBJ1-1, with unresolved D. V lost 4 bases, J lost 6 bases, and 9 bases lay in between. This CDR3 contains 12 residues. CDR1 is SEHNR and CDR2 is FQNEAQ in the germline V gene (reference sequence). The CDR3 DNA reads TGTGCCAGCAGCTCTACTATGGCTGAAGCTTTCTTT. Translation: CASSSTMAEAFF.

The chain is built from TRBV11-3 and TRBJ2-2; possibly TRBD2 for D (6 bases). With 4 bases removed from V and 2 bases from J, the gap between germline ends came to 11 bases. The CDR3 is made up of 15 amino acids. Germline CDR1 is SGHNT and CDR2 is YENEEA. The DNA of the CDR3 is TGTGCCAGCAGCTACCGGGACTCAAACACCGGGGAGCTGTTTTTT. It is translated as CASSYRDSNTGELFF.